This T cell receptor beta chain is drawn from a study of T cells after yellow fever vaccination. Study-level background: Low-cell-number fractions underwent preparation using SMART-Seq v4 Ultra Low Input.

The germline V and J ends were trimmed by 4 bases and 4 bases, with 13 bases remaining between them. Germline assignment: CDR1 MGHRA and CDR2 YSYEKL. The CDR3 sequence is 15 residues long. This clonotype was counted only a few times. Synthesis of TCR cDNA relied on 5'RACE template switching, which attached a universal primer site and UMIs. TCRdb recomputed calls from the 5' RACE reads with MiXCR, one row per CDR3 protein. The table lists under 250,000 distinct CDR3 sequences, around 3.1% of them singletons. The V gene is TRBV4-1, the J gene TRBJ1-4; D gene uncertain. The receptor comes from a man aged 18 to 29 who received the YFV17D yellow fever vaccine. Sequencing was performed on CD4+ T cells sorted from PBMCs, taken 10 days after the yellow fever booster vaccination. The CDR3 DNA reads TGCGCCAGCAGCCCTCCGGGTGGGTTTAATGAAAAACTGTTTTTT. It translates to CASSPPGGFNEKLFF.